This T cell receptor beta chain was recorded in a study of patients and donors after allogeneic stem cell transplantation. TCRdb called the RT-PCR reads again in MiXCR, with one record for every CDR3 protein. Among approximately 33,000 distinct CDR3 sequences listed, nearly 7% were seen once. This clonotype showed up many times. Germline V gives CDR1 SGHNT, CDR2 YENEEA. Deletions cut 1 base from V and 6 bases from J, with 10 bases between. The CDR3 loop spans 13 amino acids. The sequenced material came from blood, either unsorted or a sorted T cell fraction (not recorded which). The V gene is TRBV11-3, the J gene TRBJ2-7; D not resolved. The receptor comes from a human donor who was either an allogeneic HSCT recipient or a stem cell or donor lymphocyte infusion donor (not recorded which). It is not recorded whose cells these are; they may come from a transplant donor. The CDR3 sequence is CASSLGLTGEQYF. CDR3 DNA sequence: TGTGCCAGCAGCTTAGGATTAACGGGCGAGCAGTACTTC. The whole variable domain, filled in from reference TRBV11-3 and TRBJ2-7, reads EAGVVQSPRYKIIEKKQPVAFWCNPISGHNTLYWYLQNLGQGPELLIRYENEEAVDDSQLPKDRFSAERLKGVDSTLKIQPAELGDSAVYLCASSLGLTGEQYFGPGTRLTVT.